The next 9 T cell receptor beta chains were all read from a single sample in a study of technical replicates of blood from several donors (dated by TCRdb to about 2017). To prepare the library, the immunoSEQ multiplex PCR assay was applied. The table comes from immuneACCESS by way of TCRdb, which keeps in-frame sequences with V and J called. Part of the clones is missing from these tables; in studies checked, under half for an unresolved V gene and the rest for unknown reasons. The sample has about 75,000 clones on record, around 97% of them singletons. The ten largest clonotypes hold around 0.18% of the sample. Sample: T cells isolated from PBMCs. All receptors come from a human donor in good health.

The rearrangement links TRBV29-1 to TRBJ2-3; D not resolved. CDR1 is SQVTM, CDR2 ANQGSEA, per germline. The CDR3 is 14 residues long. Deletions cut 4 bases from V and 0 bases from J, with 11 bases between. CDR3 sequence: CSVAASPSTDTQYF. The CDR3, as DNA: TGCAGCGTTGCAGCGTCGCCTAGCACAGATACGCAGTATTTT.

The chain recombines TRBV9 with TRBJ2-5, with 8 bases that match TRBD1. The CDR3 has 15 residues. Trimming at V came to 0 bases and at J to 4 bases, leaving 5 bases not matched to a gene. Germline CDR1 and CDR2: SGDLS and YYNGEE. The CDR3 sequence: CASSVAGTGGETQYF. CDR3 coding DNA: TGTGCCAGCAGCGTAGCTGGTACAGGGGGAGAGACCCAGTACTTC.

The chain employs TRBV2 and TRBJ1-2; TRBD1 matches at 7 bases. CDR3 length: 13 amino acids. V shed 4 bases, J shed 4 bases, and the junction held 3 bases outside the gene matches. CDR1 is SNHLY and CDR2 is FYNNEI in the germline V gene. CDR3 in DNA: TGTGCCAGCAGTGCGGGACAGACCTATGGCTACACCTTC. Protein: CASSAGQTYGYTF.

This chain links TRBV27 with TRBJ2-7, with TRBD2 matching 9 bases. Trimming at V came to 2 bases and at J to 0 bases, leaving 2 bases not matched to a gene. This CDR3 contains 15 residues. Germline lookup yields CDR1 MNHEY and CDR2 SMNVEV (reference sequence). The CDR3 sequence: CASSLGAGGSYEQYF. For the CDR3, the DNA is TGTGCCAGCAGTTTAGGAGCGGGAGGCTCCTACGAGCAGTACTTC.

This clone was seen once. The chain uses TRBV19 and TRBJ2-3; tentatively, D is TRBD2 (5 bases). V lost 4 bases to trimming and J lost 2 bases, with 10 bases between them. The CDR3 covers 14 residues. Germline lookup yields CDR1 LNHDA and CDR2 SQIVND (reference sequence). The CDR3 DNA sequence: TGTGCCAGTAGTAGACGAGCGGACACAGATACGCAGTATTTT. It translates to CASSRRADTDTQYF.

A remark on this clone: The sample carries other DNA sequences with the same CDR3. The chain links TRBV5-1 to TRBJ1-2; D might be TRBD1 (6 bases). The V and J ends lost 0 bases and 3 bases respectively, with 12 bases between them. The germline V gene encodes CDR1 SGHRS and CDR2 YFSETQ. CDR3 length: 15 residues. This CDR3 is CASSLGQGRDYGYTF. CDR3 coding DNA: TGCGCCAGCAGCTTGGGGCAGGGGAGAGACTATGGCTACACCTTC.

The chain joins TRBV5-1 to TRBJ1-2; TRBD1 aligns across 7 bases. Germline V gene data show CDR1 as SGHRS and CDR2 as YFSETQ. J was trimmed by 4 bases and V by 6 bases; bases with no gene match: 9. The CDR3 contains 14 residues. In DNA, the CDR3 is TGCGCCAGCAATTACGACAGGGTGGTCTATGGCTACACCTTC. Translated, it gives CASNYDRVVYGYTF.

CDR3 nucleotides: TGTGCCAGCAGTTTATCGAAGGCTAGCGGGAGGGCAGGGACCCAGTACTTC. Residues: CASSLSKASGRAGTQYF. The chain carries TRBV27 and TRBJ2-5; 12 nucleotides agree with TRBD2. CDR3 size: 17 residues. Germline V lookup: CDR1 MNHEY, CDR2 SMNVEV (reference sequence). V was pared by 0 bases and J by 7 bases, with 9 bases of the junction left unmatched.

The rearrangement links TRBV6-5 to TRBJ2-7; TRBD1 matches at 7 bases. Germline loops: CDR1 MNHEY, CDR2 SVGAGI. This CDR3 has 12 amino acids. The V and J ends lost 4 bases and 10 bases, in that order; junction bases with no gene match: 7. CDR3 nucleotides: TGTGCCAGCAGTTTTCCGGGACAGCCTCAGTACTTC. Protein: CASSFPGQPQYF.